Detailed here is one T cell receptor beta chain. Clones were sequenced by immunoSEQ multiplex PCR, and TCRdb holds only the in-frame ones, with some missing. This table has around 260,000 clones, around 78% appearing once. Germline CDR1 reads MNHEY; CDR2 reads SMNVEV (reference sequence). The CDR3 runs 14 residues. Between the trimmed V and J ends, which lost 2 bases and 5 bases, there was a span of 13 bases. The data stem from a study of blood T cell repertoires in COVID-19. This chain joins TRBV27 and TRBJ2-7; D might be TRBD1 (6 bases). Sample: peripheral blood. This TCR came from a man between 60 and 75 years old who had recovered from COVID-19. The CDR3 nucleotides are TGTGCCAGCAGTTTACAGGGGAGTTTTGACGAGCAGTACTTC. Protein: CASSLQGSFDEQYF.